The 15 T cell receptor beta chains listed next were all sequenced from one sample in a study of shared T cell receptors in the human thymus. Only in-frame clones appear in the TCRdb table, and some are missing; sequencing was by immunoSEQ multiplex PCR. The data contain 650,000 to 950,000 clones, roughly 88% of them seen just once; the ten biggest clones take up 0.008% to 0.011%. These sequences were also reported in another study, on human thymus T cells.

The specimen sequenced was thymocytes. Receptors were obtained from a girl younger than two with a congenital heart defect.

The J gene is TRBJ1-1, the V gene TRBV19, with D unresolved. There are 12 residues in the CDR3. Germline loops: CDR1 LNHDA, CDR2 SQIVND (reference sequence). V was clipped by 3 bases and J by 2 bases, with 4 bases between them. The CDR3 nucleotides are TGTGCCAGTAGTATTTTAAACACTGAAGCTTTCTTT. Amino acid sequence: CASSILNTEAFF.

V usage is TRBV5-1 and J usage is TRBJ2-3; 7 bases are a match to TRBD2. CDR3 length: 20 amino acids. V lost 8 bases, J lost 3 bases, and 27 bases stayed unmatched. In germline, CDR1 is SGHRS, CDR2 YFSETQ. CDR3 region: CASSSLEDKAGASETDTQYF. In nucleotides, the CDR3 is TGCGCCAGTTCATCCCTTGAAGACAAGGCGGGAGCGAGTGAAACAGATACGCAGTATTTT.

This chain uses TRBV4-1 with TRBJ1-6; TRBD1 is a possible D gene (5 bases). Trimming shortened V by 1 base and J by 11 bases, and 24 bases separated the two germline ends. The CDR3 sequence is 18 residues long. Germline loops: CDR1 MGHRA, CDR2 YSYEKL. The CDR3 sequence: CASSQADKRSLGGPPLHF. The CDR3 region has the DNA TGCGCCAGCAGCCAAGCGGACAAGCGTAGTTTGGGTGGGCCACCCCTCCACTTT.

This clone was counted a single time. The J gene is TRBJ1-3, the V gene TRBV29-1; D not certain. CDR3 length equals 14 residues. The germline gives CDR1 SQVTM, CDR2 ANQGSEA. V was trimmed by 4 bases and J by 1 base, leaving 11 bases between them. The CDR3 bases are TGCAGCGTTGTTTTGCGCGGTTCTGGAAACACCATATATTTT. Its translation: CSVVLRGSGNTIYF.

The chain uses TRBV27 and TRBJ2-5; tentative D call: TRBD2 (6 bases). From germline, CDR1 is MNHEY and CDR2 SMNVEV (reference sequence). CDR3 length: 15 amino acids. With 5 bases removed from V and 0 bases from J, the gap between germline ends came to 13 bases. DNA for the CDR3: TGTGCCAGCAGTCGGGGGTTTGGGGACCAAGAGACCCAGTACTTC. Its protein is CASSRGFGDQETQYF.

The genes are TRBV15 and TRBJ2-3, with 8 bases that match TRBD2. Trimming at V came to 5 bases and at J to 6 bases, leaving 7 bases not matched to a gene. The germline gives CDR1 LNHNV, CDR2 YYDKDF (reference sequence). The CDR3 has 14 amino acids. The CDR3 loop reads CATSPRGGPDTQYF. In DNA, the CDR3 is TGTGCCACCAGCCCCCGGGGGGGCCCCGATACGCAGTATTTT.

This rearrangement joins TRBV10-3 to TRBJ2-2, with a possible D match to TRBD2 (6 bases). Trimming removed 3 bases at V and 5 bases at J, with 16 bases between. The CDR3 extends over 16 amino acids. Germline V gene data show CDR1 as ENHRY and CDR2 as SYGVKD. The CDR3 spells CAISDPRGRGTGELFF. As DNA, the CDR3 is TGTGCCATCAGTGACCCGCGGGGTCGGGGAACCGGGGAGCTGTTTTTT.

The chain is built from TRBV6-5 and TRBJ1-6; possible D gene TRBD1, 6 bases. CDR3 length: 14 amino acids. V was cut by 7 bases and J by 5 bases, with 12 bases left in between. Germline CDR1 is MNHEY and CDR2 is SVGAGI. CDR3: CASTRGGDNSPLHF. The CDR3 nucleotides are TGTGCCAGCACGAGGGGGGGGGATAATTCACCCCTCCACTTT.

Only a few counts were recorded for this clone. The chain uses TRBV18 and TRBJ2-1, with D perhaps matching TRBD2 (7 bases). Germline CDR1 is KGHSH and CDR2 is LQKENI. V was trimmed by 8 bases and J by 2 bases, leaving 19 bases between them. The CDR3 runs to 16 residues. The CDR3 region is CASREARDIAYNEQFF. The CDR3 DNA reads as TGTGCCAGCCGGGAGGCCCGGGACATCGCCTACAATGAGCAGTTCTTC.

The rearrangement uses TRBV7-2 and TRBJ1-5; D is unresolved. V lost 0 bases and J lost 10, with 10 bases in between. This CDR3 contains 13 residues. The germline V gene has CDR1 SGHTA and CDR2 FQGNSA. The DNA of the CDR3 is TGTGCCAGCAGCTTAGCGGGGAGAAGACCCCAGCATTTT. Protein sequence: CASSLAGRRPQHF.

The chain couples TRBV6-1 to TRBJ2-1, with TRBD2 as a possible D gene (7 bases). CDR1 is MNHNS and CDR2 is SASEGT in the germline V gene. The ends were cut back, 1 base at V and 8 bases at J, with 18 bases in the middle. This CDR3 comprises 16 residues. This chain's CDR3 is CASSEEGVRGADEQFF. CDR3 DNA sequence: TGTGCCAGCAGTGAAGAAGGGGTACGGGGGGCCGATGAGCAGTTCTTC.

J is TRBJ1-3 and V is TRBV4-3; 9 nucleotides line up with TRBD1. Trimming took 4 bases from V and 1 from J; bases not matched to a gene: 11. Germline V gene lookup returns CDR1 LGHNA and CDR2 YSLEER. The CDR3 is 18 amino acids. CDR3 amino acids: CASSPHPGTGISGNTIYF. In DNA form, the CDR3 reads TGCGCCAGCAGCCCGCACCCCGGGACAGGGATATCTGGAAACACCATATATTTT.

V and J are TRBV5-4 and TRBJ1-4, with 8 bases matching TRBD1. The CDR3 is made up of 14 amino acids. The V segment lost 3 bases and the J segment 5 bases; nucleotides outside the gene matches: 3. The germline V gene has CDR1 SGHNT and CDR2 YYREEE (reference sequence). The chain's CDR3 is CASSWDRLNEKLFF. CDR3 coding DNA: TGTGCCAGCAGCTGGGACAGGTTGAATGAAAAACTGTTTTTT.

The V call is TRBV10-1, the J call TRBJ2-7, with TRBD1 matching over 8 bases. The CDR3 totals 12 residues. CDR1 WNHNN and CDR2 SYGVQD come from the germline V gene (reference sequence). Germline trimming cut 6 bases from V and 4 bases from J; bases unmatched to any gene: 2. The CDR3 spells CASSGQGYEQYF. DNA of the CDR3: TGCGCCAGCAGCGGACAGGGTTACGAGCAGTACTTC.

The CDR3 bases are TGTGCCAGCAGCTTTCTCGCGGGGCTTCCCGGCTCTGGGGCCAACGTCCTGACTTTC. Encoded protein: CASSFLAGLPGSGANVLTF. V usage is TRBV7-6 and J usage is TRBJ2-6, with a possible D match to TRBD2 (6 bases). The germline V and J ends were trimmed by 3 bases and 0 bases, with 18 bases remaining between them. Per germline, CDR1 SGHVS and CDR2 FNYEAQ. The CDR3 runs 19 residues.